The 18 T cell receptor beta chains presented below share a single source sample, sequenced in a study of blood T cell repertoires in COVID-19 (dated by TCRdb to the early 2020s). The method was the immunoSEQ multiplex PCR assay. TCRdb took over this immuneACCESS table, retaining in-frame rearrangements with V and J assigned. Such tables are incomplete; in checked studies, under half of the missing clones stem from an unresolved V gene, and the remainder is unexplained. The sample table lists approximately 74,000 clones, about 91% of them with a count of one. Of the sample, around 4.9% is held by the ten largest clones. The sequenced sample was peripheral blood. These receptors all stem from a woman aged 55-70 years with active COVID-19.

The chain links TRBV5-1 to TRBJ1-1; D ambiguous. Trimming cost V 3 bases and J 1 base, with 7 bases left between them. The CDR3 contains 13 residues. The germline V gene encodes CDR1 SGHRS and CDR2 YFSETQ. CDR3: CASSSSGNTEAFF. For the CDR3, the DNA is TGCGCCAGCAGCTCCTCAGGGAACACTGAAGCTTTCTTT. The complete variable domain, with remaining parts taken from reference TRBV5-1 and TRBJ1-1, reads KAGVTQTPRYLIKTRGQQVTLSCSPISGHRSVSWYQQTPGQGLQFLFEYFSETQRNKGNFPGRFSGRQFSNSRSEMNVSTLELGDSALYLCASSSSGNTEAFFGQGTRLTVV.

This sequence joins TRBV6-5 and TRBJ2-1, with 13 bases lining up with TRBD2. The trim removed 8 bases at V and 8 bases at J, leaving 9 bases unmatched. Germline V CDR1 and CDR2: MNHEY, SVGAGI. This CDR3 has 15 amino acids. The CDR3 here is CASWAGLAGRDEQFF. For the CDR3, the DNA is TGTGCCAGCTGGGCGGGACTAGCGGGAAGGGATGAGCAGTTCTTC.

V gene TRBV5-8 combines with J gene TRBJ1-5; D may be TRBD1 (6 bases). V lost 3 bases, J lost 6 bases, and 13 bases lay in between. CDR3 length equals 14 residues. Germline V gene lookup returns CDR1 SGHTS and CDR2 YDEGEE. The CDR3 is CASSSAGGRQPQHF. The CDR3 bases are TGTGCCAGCAGCTCCGCGGGGGGCCGTCAGCCCCAGCATTTT.

The rearrangement links TRBV30 to TRBJ2-1; 15 bases agree with TRBD2. The CDR3 extends over 18 amino acids. Germline trimming cut 5 bases from V and 8 bases from J; bases unmatched to any gene: 16. The V gene's germline CDR1 is GTSNPN and CDR2 SVGIG (reference sequence). Here the CDR3 DNA reads TGTGCCTGGGGCGGACTAGCGGGAGGGTTTATCCGGTCCGATGAGCAGTTCTTC. This codes for CAWGGLAGGFIRSDEQFF.

A word on this clone: One end of the junction does not line up with germline, which may come from a read error. This chain uses TRBV28 with TRBJ2-7; 8 bases align to TRBD2. The germline V gene encodes CDR1 MDHEN and CDR2 SYDVKM. CDR3 length equals 14 residues. In DNA form, the CDR3 reads TGTGCCAGCACCCAACCCGGGACTAGGAGCCGCGGGGACTTC. This translates into CASTQPGTRSRGDF.

The rearrangement uses TRBV19 and TRBJ2-7, with 7 positions matching TRBD1. The trim removed 2 bases at V and 2 bases at J, leaving 6 bases unmatched. CDR3 length: 15 residues. Germline loops: CDR1 LNHDA, CDR2 SQIVND (reference sequence). The CDR3 sequence is CASSIRTGETYEQYF. CDR3 sequence (DNA): TGTGCCAGTAGTATAAGAACAGGGGAAACCTACGAGCAGTACTTC.

This CDR3 reads CATSPIPGTVNTGELFF. CDR3 sequence (DNA): TGTGCCACCAGCCCGATCCCCGGGACAGTAAACACCGGGGAGCTGTTTTTT. The rearrangement uses TRBV15 and TRBJ2-2; 7 nucleotides agree with TRBD1. CDR3 length: 17 residues. Germline V CDR1 and CDR2: LNHNV, YYDKDF (reference sequence). The trim removed 5 bases at V and 2 bases at J, leaving 11 bases unmatched.

V gene TRBV6-2 or TRBV6-3 combines with J gene TRBJ2-7; the match to TRBD1 covers 7 bases. Germline V gene data show CDR1 as MNHEY and CDR2 as SVGEGT. The CDR3 has 12 amino acids. J was trimmed by 6 bases and V by 6 bases; bases with no gene match: 5. The CDR3 loop is CASSRTGAEQYF. The CDR3, as DNA: TGTGCCAGCAGCAGAACAGGGGCCGAGCAGTACTTC.

The V and J genes are TRBV4-1 and TRBJ1-5; the match to TRBD1 covers 8 bases. There are 14 residues in the CDR3. V was clipped by 4 bases and J by 1 base; unmatched bases: 0. From germline, CDR1 is MGHRA and CDR2 YSYEKL. The DNA of the CDR3 is TGCGCCAGCAGCCGGGACAGGAGCAATCAGCCCCAGCATTTT. Its translation is CASSRDRSNQPQHF.

V gene TRBV7-2 combines with J gene TRBJ2-2; D gene unclear. In germline, CDR1 is SGHTA, CDR2 FQGNSA. Trimming left V 5 bases short and J 3 bases short, with 7 bases between. The length of the CDR3 is 13 residues. The CDR3 sequence is CASSLYDTGELFF. CDR3 DNA: TGTGCCAGCAGCCTATACGACACCGGGGAGCTGTTTTTT.

The genes are TRBV7-9 and TRBJ1-1; D remains ambiguous. CDR3 size: 14 residues. The germline gives CDR1 SEHNR, CDR2 FQNEAQ (reference sequence). V lost 1 base to trimming and J lost 2 bases, with 8 bases between them. This chain's CDR3 is CASSLGHANTEAFF. CDR3 DNA sequence: TGTGCCAGCAGCTTAGGACACGCAAACACTGAAGCTTTCTTT. The variable domain in full, with the rest retrieved from reference TRBV7-9 and TRBJ1-1, is DTGVSQNPRHKITKRGQNVTFRCDPISEHNRLYWYRQTLGQGPEFLTYFQNEAQLEKSRLLSDRFSAERPKGSFSTLEIQRTEQGDSAMYLCASSLGHANTEAFFGQGTRLTVV.

This clone was recorded once. This chain uses TRBV10-2 with TRBJ2-2, with 7 positions matching TRBD1. Germline V lookup: CDR1 WSHSY, CDR2 SAAADI. The CDR3 contains 14 residues. Trimming took 7 bases from V and 5 from J; bases not matched to a gene: 7. As DNA, the CDR3 is TGCGCCAGCACGGGACAGCTAAGTACCGGGGAGCTGTTTTTT. Protein: CASTGQLSTGELFF.

This clone was picked up one time. This chain uses TRBV30 with TRBJ1-5; TRBD1 might be the D (6 bases). Germline V gives CDR1 GTSNPN, CDR2 SVGIG (reference sequence). The CDR3 extends over 16 amino acids. Trimming took 1 base from V and 0 from J, leaving 13 bases between them. DNA of the CDR3: TGTGCCTGGAGTGCCCGGGACAAATATAGCAATCAGCCCCAGCATTTT. Protein product: CAWSARDKYSNQPQHF.

The rearrangement links TRBV5-4 to TRBJ2-6; 14 nucleotides align to TRBD2. There are 17 residues in the CDR3. Germline loops: CDR1 SGHNT, CDR2 YYREEE (reference sequence). J lost 4 bases, V lost 4 bases, and 4 bases had no gene match. The CDR3 is CASSQGLAGAGANVLTF. The DNA of the CDR3 is TGTGCCAGCAGCCAGGGACTAGCGGGAGCCGGGGCCAACGTCCTGACTTTC.

The chain links TRBV4-1 to TRBJ2-7, with 10 bases aligning to TRBD1. Germline CDR1 and CDR2: MGHRA and YSYEKL. After removal of 0 bases from V and 6 bases from J, the junction contained 8 bases not matched to a gene. The CDR3 contains 16 residues. DNA of the CDR3: TGCGCCAGCAGCCAAGACCTCCTGGGACAGGGGTCCGAGCAGTACTTC. Amino acid sequence: CASSQDLLGQGSEQYF.

The V gene is TRBV5-1, the J gene TRBJ2-7, with 10 bases aligning to TRBD2. V lost 0 bases and J lost 6; bases outside the gene matches: 3. This CDR3 region has 14 residues. Germline V gene data show CDR1 as SGHRS and CDR2 as YFSETQ. The CDR3, as DNA: TGCGCCAGCAGCTTGGAACGGACTAGCGGCGAGCAGTACTTC. The encoded protein is CASSLERTSGEQYF.

This clone was seen only once. The chain recombines TRBV7-2 with TRBJ1-5; D remains ambiguous. V lost 5 bases and J 8 bases, leaving 13 bases between the germline ends. CDR3 length: 13 amino acids. Germline CDR1 SGHTA, CDR2 FQGNSA. This CDR3 reads CASSAVYQEPQHF. DNA of the CDR3: TGTGCCAGCAGCGCAGTTTATCAGGAGCCCCAGCATTTT.

V usage is TRBV6-5 and J usage is TRBJ1-1, with 7 bases lining up with TRBD1. Germline V gene lookup returns CDR1 MNHEY and CDR2 SVGAGI. Trimming cost V 6 bases and J 1 base; bases outside gene matches: 5. The CDR3 contains 14 residues. The CDR3 region is CASRRGGRNTEAFF. The CDR3 DNA follows: TGTGCCAGCAGGAGAGGGGGCCGGAACACTGAAGCTTTCTTT.